The subject of this entry is one TCR beta chain. No antigen is known for it. Within one base of it there is no much larger clone, and no base qualities were kept. Reading from cysteine to phenylalanine, the CDR3 counts 15 amino acids. Only the CDR3 DNA stays, 45 bases, in frame from base 1. Deletion took 5 bases off V and 4 bases off J, with a span of 17 bases between the germline ends. The germline V gene yields SGHAT for CDR1 and FQNNGV for CDR2. The library came from the immunoSEQ multiplex PCR assay. TCRdb limited this immuneACCESS table to in-frame rearrangements with V and J called. A share of clones is missing; checked studies link under half to unresolved V genes, and the rest is unexplained. This sample lists tens of thousands of clones; around 93% were detected once. In total, the top ten clones hold approximately 1.3% of the sample. The sample belongs to a study of T cell changes during pregnancy in multiple sclerosis (dated by TCRdb to between 2018 and 2021). In terms of the full investigation: The study looked at changes in the T cell repertoire across pregnancy in women with multiple sclerosis.

Recombination linked TRBV11-2 to TRBJ1-2; the D segment could be TRBD1, given 6 matching bases. This receptor was identified in a female donor in good health, enrolled as a control in a pregnancy study. This specimen was peripheral blood, taken in the third trimester of pregnancy. The nucleotides are TGTGCCAGCAGCGTCCCGGGGGGCCCCCGCTATGGCTACACCTTC. The resulting protein is CASSVPGGPRYGYTF.